A single sample gave rise to the 30 T cell receptor beta chains below, sequenced in a study of regulatory T cells in long-lasting Graves disease. Combining iRepertoire HTBI primers with Arm-PCR of CDR3 regions, the authors built TCR beta libraries. One entry per CDR3 protein results from TCRdb running MiXCR on the multiplex PCR reads. The profile shows a few hundred thousand distinct CDR3 sequences, 15% to 20% of them singletons. The time point was: newly diagnosed GD, antithyroid drugs for less than 3 months. The authors made the TCR library using RNA they extracted from PBMCs. These data were also filed under a second study, of T cells in Graves' hyperthyroidism and ophthalmopathy.

Specimen: peripheral blood mononuclear cells (PBMCs), collected at new diagnosis, from a patient treated with antithyroid drugs. Receptors were obtained from a woman between 18 and 29 years old with Graves disease.

The table lists this clonotype with many counts. This chain uses TRBV18 with TRBJ1-1; weak D call: TRBD1 (5 bases). Between the trimmed V and J ends, which lost 5 bases and 4 bases, there was a span of 14 bases. The CDR3 extends over 14 amino acids. Germline assignment: CDR1 KGHSH and CDR2 LQKENI. CDR3 region: CASSTQGEGTEAFF. The CDR3 DNA sequence: TGTGCCAGCTCAACTCAGGGCGAGGGCACTGAAGCTTTCTTT. Supplemented by reference TRBV18 and TRBJ1-1, the full variable domain reads NAGVMQNPRHLVRRRGQEARLRCSPMKGHSHVYWYRQLPEEGLKFMVYLQKENIIDESGMPKERFSAEFPKEGPSILRIQQVVRGDSAAYFCASSTQGEGTEAFFGQGTRLTVV.

This clonotype was observed a few times. The CDR3 DNA reads TGTGCCAGCAGTTACGGGACAGGGGGAAGGGGCGGCTACACCTTC. Translation: CASSYGTGGRGGYTF. V usage is TRBV6-2 or TRBV6-3 and J usage is TRBJ1-2, with 11 nucleotides matching TRBD1. Germline CDR1 and CDR2: MNHEY and SVGEGT. This CDR3 is 15 amino acids long. After removal of 2 bases from V and 8 bases from J, the junction contained 7 bases not matched to a gene.

The chain couples TRBV29-1 to TRBJ2-1; a possible D gene is TRBD2 (6 bases). V lost 5 bases and J 8 bases, leaving 25 bases between the germline ends. The CDR3 is made up of 16 amino acids. CDR1 and CDR2 from the germline V gene are SQVTM and ANQGSEA. The CDR3 sequence is CSVWRDRGSVFDEQFF. In nucleotides, the CDR3 is TGCAGCGTTTGGCGGGATCGGGGGAGTGTTTTCGATGAGCAGTTCTTC.

This clonotype was detected ten times or more. The chain has TRBV20-1 and TRBJ2-5; unclear D gene. The CDR3 spans 14 residues. V dropped 3 bases and J dropped 3 bases, with 14 bases sitting between them. In germline, CDR1 is DFQATT, CDR2 SNEGSKA (reference sequence). CDR3 sequence reads: CSASPNGLKETQYF. The CDR3 nucleotides are TGCAGTGCTAGTCCCAACGGGTTGAAAGAGACCCAGTACTTC.

The rearrangement uses TRBV20-1 and TRBJ2-7; D is ambiguous. The CDR3 runs 16 residues. The V end lost 3 bases, the J end lost 0 bases, and 18 bases lay between the germline ends. CDR1 and CDR2 (germline): DFQATT, SNEGSKA (reference sequence). The CDR3 sequence: CSARDGGRRASYEQYF. CDR3 sequence (DNA): TGCAGTGCTAGGGATGGTGGGCGGAGAGCCTCCTACGAGCAGTACTTC.

The sample holds a few counts of this clonotype. The chain links TRBV6-2 or TRBV6-3 to TRBJ1-5; D is possibly TRBD1 (5 bases). Germline loops: CDR1 MNHEY, CDR2 SVGEGT. Trimming pared 1 base from V and 4 bases from J, leaving 20 bases between. The length of the CDR3 is 18 residues. The CDR3 is CASSYFGAASGGNQPQHF. The CDR3 DNA reads as TGTGCCAGCAGTTACTTTGGGGCAGCCAGTGGGGGGAATCAGCCCCAGCATTTT.

This clonotype showed up just a few times. As DNA, the CDR3 is TGTGCCAGCAGTTACTTGGGGACGTTTACGAACACTGAAGCTTTCTTT. As protein: CASSYLGTFTNTEAFF. The chain combines TRBV6-9 with TRBJ1-1; the D gene is possibly TRBD1 (5 bases). The V gene lost 3 bases and the J gene lost 1 base, with 15 bases spanning the gap. The V gene's germline CDR1 is MNHGY and CDR2 SVAAGI. This CDR3 is 16 amino acids long.

This clonotype was counted many times. CDR3: CAWSVGAGVETQYF. For the CDR3, the DNA is TGTGCCTGGAGTGTAGGAGCGGGAGTGGAGACCCAGTACTTC. V is TRBV30 and J is TRBJ2-5, with TRBD2 matching over 8 bases. The CDR3 is made up of 14 amino acids. The ends lost 0 bases at V and 5 bases at J; junction bases unmatched: 5. The germline V gene encodes CDR1 GTSNPN and CDR2 SVGIG (reference sequence).

This clonotype was observed many times. For the CDR3, the DNA is TGTGCCAGCACTATCCTGACTAGCGGGAGGCTTAATGAGCAGTTCTTC. The encoded protein is CASTILTSGRLNEQFF. This chain links TRBV28 with TRBJ2-1, with TRBD2 identical over 13 bases. Per germline, CDR1 MDHEN and CDR2 SYDVKM. V was pared by 7 bases and J by 7 bases, with 10 bases of the junction left unmatched. The CDR3 extends over 16 amino acids.

This clonotype was found many times. The J gene is TRBJ2-7, the V gene TRBV6-9; TRBD1 or TRBD2 may be the D gene (5 bases each). Per germline, CDR1 MNHGY and CDR2 SVAAGI. The CDR3 runs 14 residues. The germline V and J ends were trimmed by 3 bases and 2 bases, with 11 bases remaining between them. This chain's CDR3 is CASSYEGIAYEQYF. In DNA, the CDR3 is TGTGCCAGCAGTTACGAGGGGATCGCCTACGAGCAGTACTTC.

This clonotype was detected ten times or more. This chain links TRBV12-3 or TRBV12-4 with TRBJ2-7; TRBD1 might be the D (9 bases). CDR3 length: 15 residues. V was cut by 7 bases and J by 5 bases, with 21 bases left in between. The CDR3 DNA sequence: TGTGCCAGCACCGGGGGGGGACAGGGAGTACACGAGCAGTACTTC. This gives the protein CASTGGGQGVHEQYF.

J is TRBJ2-3 and V is TRBV29-1; D may correspond to TRBD1 or TRBD2 (7 bases each). The CDR3 sequence is 13 residues long. Germline CDR1 is SQVTM and CDR2 is ANQGSEA. V shed 3 bases and J shed 6 bases, with 13 bases lying between them. CDR3 in amino acids: CSVDHRGGDTQYF. The CDR3 DNA reads TGCAGCGTTGATCACAGGGGAGGGGATACGCAGTATTTT.

This clonotype was counted ten times or more. The V call is TRBV6-2 or TRBV6-3, the J call TRBJ2-7; TRBD1 might be the D (6 bases). CDR3 length: 13 residues. In germline, CDR1 is MNHEY, CDR2 SVGEGT. V gave up 10 bases and J gave up 2 bases, with 15 bases separating them. The CDR3 reads CATVQGATYEQYF. The CDR3 nucleotides read TGTGCCACCGTACAGGGCGCGACCTACGAGCAGTACTTC.

The chain joins TRBV4-2 to TRBJ1-5; 8 bases are shared with TRBD1. With V trimmed by 3 bases and J by 7 bases, 5 bases remained unmatched. Germline CDR1 is LGHNA and CDR2 is YNFKEQ. The CDR3 has 14 residues. CDR3 nucleotide sequence: TGTGCCAGCAGCCACGACAGGGGCTGGCAGCCCCAGCATTTT. It specifies CASSHDRGWQPQHF.

In this sample, this clonotype turned up many times. The CDR3 sequence is CAWSVMGGYNEKLFF. The CDR3 coding sequence is TGTGCCTGGAGTGTCATGGGGGGTTATAATGAAAAACTGTTTTTT. This sequence joins TRBV30 and TRBJ1-4; the D gene is possibly TRBD1 (5 bases). CDR3 size: 15 residues. V lost 0 bases, J lost 4 bases, and 12 bases lay in between. Germline loops: CDR1 GTSNPN, CDR2 SVGIG (reference sequence).

This clonotype has at least ten counts. The chain combines TRBV11-2 with TRBJ2-7, with D perhaps TRBD1 (5 bases). Germline values: CDR1 SGHAT, CDR2 FQNNGV. V was pared by 6 bases and J by 1 base, with 13 bases between. This CDR3 has 14 amino acids. CDR3 sequence: CASSTTQGSYEQYF. The CDR3 coding sequence is TGTGCCAGCAGTACTACCCAGGGTTCCTACGAGCAGTACTTC.

About this clonotype itself: A read error may explain this, as a much larger clone is one base away. The J gene is TRBJ1-5, the V gene TRBV28, with D unclear. The CDR3 extends over 15 amino acids. V lost 5 bases to trimming and J lost 3 bases, with 14 bases between them. Germline V CDR1 and CDR2: MDHEN, SYDVKM. The CDR3, as DNA: TGTGCCAGCAGTACCCTCGACGGAAACAATCAGCCCCAGCATTTT. Amino acids: CASSTLDGNNQPQHF.

This clonotype was observed at least ten times. The chain carries TRBV2 and TRBJ2-1, with D possibly being TRBD1 (6 bases). Germline V lookup: CDR1 SNHLY, CDR2 FYNNEI. Trimming took off 8 bases at V and 1 base at J, with 12 bases between the two ends. The CDR3 totals 14 residues. CDR3: CASEPTGSYNEQFF. The CDR3 DNA reads TGTGCCAGCGAACCGACAGGTTCCTACAATGAGCAGTTCTTC.

This clonotype was counted ten times or more. This chain connects TRBV7-8 to TRBJ2-7; perhaps TRBD1 as D (5 bases). The V and J ends lost 5 bases and 6 bases respectively, with 14 bases between them. Germline assignment: CDR1 SGHVS and CDR2 FQNEAQ. The CDR3 spans 13 residues. This CDR3 reads CASSEGRAGEQYF. CDR3 DNA: TGTGCCAGCAGCGAAGGCAGGGCCGGCGAGCAGTACTTC.

This clonotype was detected many times. The rearrangement joins TRBV7-8 to TRBJ2-5, with 9 bases lining up with TRBD2. The germline V gene encodes CDR1 SGHVS and CDR2 FQNEAQ. CDR3 length: 15 amino acids. V trimming: 3 bases; J trimming: 3 bases; junction bases outside the gene matches: 5. CDR3 coding DNA: TGTGCCAGCAGCTTCACGACTAGCGGAGAAGAGACCCAGTACTTC. Its translation is CASSFTTSGEETQYF.

This chain links TRBV12-3 or TRBV12-4 with TRBJ2-6, with TRBD1 as a possible D gene (6 bases). The V end was cut by 5 bases, the J end by 2 bases, with 16 bases between. The CDR3 runs to 17 residues. The CDR3 sequence is CASSGGAGRTGANVLTF. The CDR3 nucleotides are TGTGCCAGCAGTGGGGGCGCCGGTCGCACTGGGGCCAACGTCCTGACTTTC.

Turning to this clonotype: This clone may be a read error of a much larger clone one base away. J is TRBJ2-7 and V is TRBV7-8; D is possibly TRBD1 or TRBD2 (5 bases each). The CDR3 covers 16 residues. Per the germline V gene, CDR1 is SGHVS and CDR2 is FQNEAQ. The CDR3 nucleotides read TGTGCCAGCAGCTTACTTCGAGGGACGGGATCCTACGAGCAGTGCTTC. Translated: CASSLLRGTGSYEQCF.

The table lists this clonotype with many counts. The chain has TRBV7-2 and TRBJ2-5; D possibly corresponds to TRBD2 (6 bases). Trimming stripped 2 bases from V and 6 bases from J, with 10 bases between. This CDR3 is 13 amino acids long. Looked up from germline, CDR1 is SGHTA and CDR2 is FQGNSA. The CDR3 sequence is CASSLTREQTQYF. CDR3 DNA sequence: TGTGCCAGCAGCTTAACGCGGGAACAGACCCAGTACTTC.

This clonotype was counted many times. This sequence joins TRBV2 and TRBJ1-5; D might be TRBD1 (5 bases). Germline CDR1 reads SNHLY; CDR2 reads FYNNEI. V was shortened by 5 bases and J by 7 bases, with 18 bases between the two germline ends. CDR3 length equals 15 residues. Here the CDR3 DNA reads TGTGCCAGCAGTTCCCCGACAGACAGAACGCAGCCCCAGCATTTT. Translating it yields CASSSPTDRTQPQHF.

The J gene is TRBJ1-1, the V gene TRBV20-1, with a possible D match to TRBD1 (5 bases). There are 14 residues in the CDR3. The ends were cut back, 0 bases at V and 3 bases at J, with 11 bases in the middle. Germline CDR1 and CDR2: DFQATT and SNEGSKA (reference sequence). CDR3 amino acids: CSARDARGDTEAFF. CDR3 coding DNA: TGCAGTGCTAGAGACGCTAGGGGAGACACTGAAGCTTTCTTT.

This chain joins TRBV10-2 and TRBJ1-1, with a possible D match to TRBD1 (5 bases). The CDR3 contains 15 residues. V was trimmed by 7 bases and J by 2 bases, leaving 17 bases between them. CDR1 and CDR2 from the germline V gene are WSHSY and SAAADI. CDR3 in amino acids: CASILPGRLNTEAFF. CDR3 nucleotide sequence: TGCGCCAGCATCCTACCGGGACGGCTAAACACTGAAGCTTTCTTT.

This clonotype showed up many times. V gene TRBV20-1 combines with J gene TRBJ2-2, with a tentative D call TRBD1 (5 bases). Trimming stripped 0 bases from V and 0 bases from J, with 11 bases between. The CDR3 consists of 16 residues. Germline loops: CDR1 DFQATT, CDR2 SNEGSKA (reference sequence). CDR3 residues: CSARDSRTPNTGELFF. The CDR3 coding sequence is TGCAGTGCTAGAGATAGCAGGACACCGAACACCGGGGAGCTGTTTTTT.

CDR3 region: CASSIRDRGFREQFF. The CDR3 DNA reads as TGTGCCAGTAGCATCCGGGACAGGGGGTTTCGAGAGCAGTTCTTC. V and J are TRBV19 and TRBJ2-1, with 11 positions matching TRBD1. CDR3 length equals 15 residues. Germline V lookup: CDR1 LNHDA, CDR2 SQIVND (reference sequence). Germline trimming cut 6 bases from V and 10 bases from J; bases unmatched to any gene: 11.

This clonotype showed up many times. V usage is TRBV6-1 and J usage is TRBJ2-7, with D perhaps TRBD1 or TRBD2 (6 bases each). The CDR3 has 14 residues. The V end lost 7 bases, the J end lost 2 bases, and 15 bases lay between the germline ends. Germline CDR1 reads MNHNS; CDR2 reads SASEGT. CDR3: CASIADRGPYEQYF. DNA of the CDR3: TGTGCCAGCATTGCCGACCGGGGGCCCTACGAGCAGTACTTC.

This clonotype has more than one count but fewer than ten. This chain connects TRBV28 to TRBJ1-4; 8 nucleotides match TRBD1. The CDR3 sequence is 15 residues long. From germline, CDR1 is MDHEN and CDR2 SYDVKM. V was pared by 5 bases and J by 7 bases, with 9 bases of the junction left unmatched. CDR3 sequence reads: CASSLSRGRGEKLFF. DNA for the CDR3: TGTGCCAGCAGTCTCAGCAGGGGGCGAGGTGAAAAACTGTTTTTT.